This T cell receptor beta chain was profiled in a study of blood T cell repertoires in COVID-19. About this clone: Other DNA sequences within the sample encode an identical CDR3.

The V gene's germline CDR1 is SGHDN and CDR2 FVKESK. The CDR3 length is 13 residues. With 0 bases removed from V and 4 bases from J, the gap between germline ends came to 5 bases. The data were produced by immunoSEQ multiplex PCR, yet TCRdb's version contains in-frame clones alone and is incomplete. The table shows about 250,000 clones, with about 88% occurring only once. The V call is TRBV14, the J call TRBJ2-3; D gene unclear. The sequence was collected from a woman between 35 and 50 years old who had recovered from COVID-19. Material: peripheral blood. CDR3 in amino acids: CASSQDLADTQYF. CDR3 in DNA: TGTGCCAGCAGCCAAGATCTAGCAGATACGCAGTATTTT. The full variable domain, completed using reference TRBV14 and TRBJ2-3, is EAGVTQFPSHSVIEKGQTVTLRCDPISGHDNLYWYRRVMGKEIKFLLHFVKESKQDESGMPNNRFLAERTGGTYSTLKVQPAELEDSGVYFCASSQDLADTQYFGPGTRLTVL.